The clone carrying this TCR beta chain was counted ten times or more. Its antigen is unknown. Trimming removed 0 bases from V and 2 bases from J; junction bases left unmatched: 5. The CDR3 runs to 16 residues. Looked up from germline, CDR1 is SQVTM and CDR2 is ANQGSEA. TCRdb re-analysed the 5' RACE reads in MiXCR, keeping a single row per CDR3 protein. The sample holds 350,000 or so distinct CDR3 sequences, roughly 11% seen once. This specimen comes from a study of CD8 T cells in ankylosing spondylitis. Study outcomes and limitations: Enrichment of disease-linked clones was reportedly significant in matched ankylosing spondylitis synovial fluid. Certain motif variants had earlier been reported in reactive arthritis synovial fluid and blood. Typical of ankylosing spondylitis blood, it appeared, was a TCR beta motif of eight highly homologous variants. Clones that were linked to disease were CD8+ and were relatively rare in peripheral blood.

The sequencing input was blood, either unsorted or a sorted T cell fraction (not recorded which). The J gene is TRBJ2-1, the V gene TRBV29-1; 9 bases map to TRBD2. This sequence originates from a female donor with ankylosing spondylitis or in good health (not recorded which). The CDR3 loop is CSVEDRRGGAYNEQFF. CDR3 in DNA: TGCAGCGTTGAAGATCGTCGCGGGGGGGCCTACAATGAGCAGTTCTTC.